These T cell receptor beta chains were read from a single sample in a study of technical replicates of blood from a handful of donors. The assay was immunoSEQ multiplex PCR, and TCRdb's table has in-frame clones only and misses some. The data hold more than 65,000 clones, with 85% to 95% observed a single time. The specimen sequenced was T cells isolated from PBMCs. These receptors all stem from a human donor in good health. The CDR3 runs from the conserved cysteine through the conserved F or W. The D gene is left open where the match is weak. Clone sizes are given selectively: once, few, many, or a class where the clone is expanded.

cdr3_length	d_call	clone_size	v_call	j_call	cdr3_aa	cdr3_nt
16	TRBD2	-	TRBV19	TRBJ2-7	CASSRLASGDSYEQYF	TGTGCCAGTAGTAGGTTGGCTAGCGGGGATTCCTACGAGCAGTACTTC
11	-	-	TRBV7-9	TRBJ2-7	CASSRAYEQYF	TGTGCCAGCAGCCGTGCCTACGAGCAGTACTTC
16	TRBD2	-	TRBV30	TRBJ2-1	CAWRGTSGSSYNEQFF	TGTGCCTGGAGGGGGACTAGCGGGAGCTCCTACAATGAGCAGTTCTTC
14	TRBD2	-	TRBV5-1	TRBJ2-5	CASRTSGSLETQYF	TGCGCCAGCAGGACTAGCGGGAGTTTGGAGACCCAGTACTTC
16	-	-	TRBV10-3	TRBJ1-1	CAISEYGRGVDTEAFF	TGTGCCATCAGTGAGTATGGCAGGGGTGTGGACACTGAAGCTTTCTTT
14	TRBD1	-	TRBV5-4	TRBJ1-1	CASSTQTGELGAFF	TGTGCCAGCAGCACCCAGACAGGGGAGCTCGGCGCTTTCTTT
15	TRBD1	-	TRBV7-9	TRBJ1-2	CASSLGDRGIYGYTF	TGTGCCAGCAGCTTAGGTGACAGGGGAATCTATGGCTACACCTTC
14	-	once	TRBV5-1	TRBJ2-7	CASSLLGTSYEQYF	TGCGCCAGCAGCTTGCTCGGGACAAGCTACGAGCAGTACTTC
14	-	-	TRBV6-1	TRBJ1-1	CASSTTGTGTEAFF	TGTGCCAGCAGTACTACAGGGACGGGCACTGAAGCTTTCTTT
12	TRBD1	-	TRBV11-3	TRBJ1-2	CASSATGVGYTF	TGTGCCAGCAGCGCGACAGGGGTTGGCTACACCTTC
16	TRBD2	once	TRBV7-9	TRBJ2-1	CASSLEIGTSDNEQFF	TGTGCCAGCAGCTTGGAAATAGGGACTAGCGACAATGAGCAGTTCTTC
17	TRBD2	-	TRBV9	TRBJ2-1	CASSVPGAGGSYNEQFF	TGTGCCAGCAGCGTCCCCGGGGCGGGAGGCTCCTACAATGAGCAGTTCTTC
17	TRBD1	-	TRBV6-1	TRBJ1-4	CASSAVRPGQGNEKLFF	TGTGCCAGCAGTGCTGTCAGACCGGGACAGGGTAATGAAAAACTGTTTTTT
14	TRBD2	once	TRBV28	TRBJ2-1	CASSWTGRLDEQFF	TGTGCCAGCAGTTGGACCGGGAGGCTAGATGAGCAGTTCTTC
15	-	-	TRBV5-4	TRBJ2-5	CASSRTGSIQETQYF	TGTGCCAGCAGTCGCACAGGGTCTATCCAGGAGACCCAGTACTTC
15	TRBD1	-	TRBV7-9	TRBJ2-7	CASSWDSPLSYEQYF	TGTGCCAGCAGTTGGGACAGTCCTCTCTCCTACGAGCAGTACTTC
17	-	-	TRBV11-2	TRBJ2-6	CASSLYLKQTGANVLTF	TGTGCCAGCAGCTTATACCTTAAGCAAACTGGGGCCAACGTCCTGACTTTC
18	TRBD2	-	TRBV25-1	TRBJ2-1	CASSEFGLAGGPINEQFF	TGTGCCAGCAGTGAATTCGGACTAGCGGGAGGGCCAATCAATGAGCAGTTCTTC
14	-	-	TRBV7-3	TRBJ2-3	CASSWRGEEDTQYF	TGTGCCAGCAGCTGGCGAGGAGAGGAAGATACGCAGTATTTT
13	TRBD1	-	TRBV10-3	TRBJ2-1	CAISGTGFNEQFF	TGTGCCATCAGTGGGACAGGATTCAATGAGCAGTTCTTC
13	TRBD1	few	TRBV2	TRBJ2-7	CASSVSRGYEQYF	TGTGCCAGCAGTGTTAGCAGGGGGTACGAGCAGTACTTC
12	-	-	TRBV27	TRBJ1-2	CASSSGGRGYTF	TGTGCCAGCAGTTCAGGAGGTAGGGGCTACACCTTC
12	TRBD1	-	TRBV6-5	TRBJ1-1	CASSYGTDEAFF	TGTGCCAGCAGTTATGGGACAGATGAAGCTTTCTTT
12	-	-	TRBV5-1	TRBJ2-1	CASSLAPNEQFF	TGCGCCAGCAGCTTGGCTCCCAATGAGCAGTTCTTC